Following are 18 T cell receptor beta chains from one sample sequenced in a study of blood T cell repertoires in COVID-19. TCRdb's table, derived via immunoSEQ multiplex PCR, lists solely in-frame clones and lacks some. The sample yields more than 85,000 clones, around nine tenths seen once. Specimen: peripheral blood. Every receptor here comes from a woman aged 70-85 years with acute or convalescent COVID-19.

Here the CDR3 DNA reads TGTGCCAGCCTGTCGGCCAGCGGGGCTACAGATACGCAGTATTTT. It is translated as CASLSASGATDTQYF. J is TRBJ2-3 and V is TRBV2; 7 bases map to TRBD2. The CDR3 runs 15 residues. J was trimmed by 3 bases and V by 8 bases; bases with no gene match: 11. CDR1 is SNHLY, CDR2 FYNNEI, per germline.

The V and J genes are TRBV11-1 and TRBJ2-3; D gene unclear. V shed 5 bases and J shed 0 bases, with 9 bases lying between them. The germline gives CDR1 SGHAT, CDR2 FQDESV (reference sequence). The CDR3 extends over 14 amino acids. DNA of the CDR3: TGTGCCAGCAGCATCACTTCTAGCACAGATACGCAGTATTTT. It is translated as CASSITSSTDTQYF.

The chain combines TRBV6-5 with TRBJ1-5; D possibly corresponds to TRBD1 (6 bases). Trimming took 6 bases from V and 5 from J, leaving 14 bases between them. Germline V CDR1 and CDR2: MNHEY, SVGAGI. This CDR3 comprises 14 residues. The CDR3 loop reads CASREQGWDQPQHF. The CDR3 nucleotides are TGTGCCAGCAGGGAGCAGGGGTGGGATCAGCCCCAGCATTTT.

The J gene is TRBJ1-2, the V gene TRBV18; the D is unclear. Germline V lookup: CDR1 KGHSH, CDR2 LQKENI. V was clipped by 4 bases and J by 4 bases, with 16 bases between them. The CDR3 sequence is 15 residues long. The CDR3 DNA reads TGTGCCAGCTCACACCGGGAATCCCATCTCTATGGCTACACCTTC. Encoded protein: CASSHRESHLYGYTF. The full variable domain, in which reference TRBV18 and TRBJ1-2 provide the parts outside the CDR3, is NAGVMQNPRHLVRRRGQEARLRCSPMKGHSHVYWYRQLPEEGLKFMVYLQKENIIDESGMPKERFSAEFPKEGPSILRIQQVVRGDSAAYFCASSHRESHLYGYTFGSGTRLTVV.

The chain recombines TRBV18 with TRBJ1-3, with 8 bases aligning to TRBD1. The CDR3 totals 14 residues. Germline assignment: CDR1 KGHSH and CDR2 LQKENI. Trimming cost V 6 bases and J 3 bases; bases outside gene matches: 4. Here the CDR3 DNA reads TGTGCCAGCTCGTCGGACAGGGTTGGAAACACCATATATTTT. Translated, it gives CASSSDRVGNTIYF. Full variable domain (outside the CDR3, taken from reference TRBV18 and TRBJ1-3): NAGVMQNPRHLVRRRGQEARLRCSPMKGHSHVYWYRQLPEEGLKFMVYLQKENIIDESGMPKERFSAEFPKEGPSILRIQQVVRGDSAAYFCASSSDRVGNTIYFGEGSWLTVV.

The gene calls are TRBV7-9 and TRBJ2-1, with TRBD2 matching over 12 bases. This CDR3 is built from 16 residues. Germline V gene sequence: CDR1 SEHNR, CDR2 FQNEAQ (reference sequence). The V segment lost 1 base and the J segment 2 bases; nucleotides outside the gene matches: 0. For the CDR3, the DNA is TGTGCCAGCAGCTTAGGACTAGCGGGGGCCTACAATGAGCAGTTCTTC. Translated: CASSLGLAGAYNEQFF.

The V and J genes are TRBV7-9 and TRBJ1-2; 7 bases agree with TRBD1. V dropped 5 bases and J dropped 10; count of bases not matched to a gene: 7. There are 12 residues in the CDR3. The germline gives CDR1 SEHNR, CDR2 FQNEAQ (reference sequence). The CDR3: CASSRTGFDYTF. DNA of the CDR3: TGTGCCAGCAGCAGGACAGGCTTCGACTACACCTTC.

J is TRBJ2-1 and V is TRBV6-1; the D gene is possibly TRBD2 (5 bases). Germline V gene data show CDR1 as MNHNS and CDR2 as SASEGT. The CDR3 sequence is 13 residues long. V dropped 1 base and J dropped 10 bases, with 11 bases sitting between them. The CDR3: CASSEGGRWEQFF. In DNA form, the CDR3 reads TGTGCCAGCAGTGAAGGCGGGCGGTGGGAGCAGTTCTTC.

The chain combines TRBV30 with TRBJ2-7, with TRBD2 matching over 13 bases. V dropped 1 base and J dropped 0; count of bases not matched to a gene: 15. The CDR3 is 20 amino acids. Germline V gene lookup returns CDR1 GTSNPN and CDR2 SVGIG (reference sequence). The DNA for the CDR3 is TGTGCCTGGAGTGCCGTAATATTGGGACTAGCGGGACTCCTCTCCTACGAGCAGTACTTC. It specifies CAWSAVILGLAGLLSYEQYF.

The gene calls are TRBV19 and TRBJ2-5; D is perhaps TRBD1 (5 bases). The CDR3 is 14 amino acids. Trimming cost V 4 bases and J 5 bases, with 14 bases left between them. Germline V CDR1 and CDR2: LNHDA, SQIVND (reference sequence). CDR3 amino acids: CASSKYAGQETQYF. The DNA for the CDR3 is TGTGCCAGTAGTAAATACGCAGGGCAGGAGACCCAGTACTTC.

The chain uses TRBV7-2 and TRBJ1-2; maybe TRBD1 (6 bases). CDR1 and CDR2 from the germline V gene are SGHTA and FQGNSA. Between the trimmed V and J ends, which lost 4 bases and 2 bases, there was a span of 8 bases. The CDR3 loop spans 13 amino acids. CDR3 region: CASSSTGNYGYTF. CDR3 in DNA: TGTGCCAGCAGCTCCACAGGGAACTATGGCTACACCTTC.

This chain connects TRBV7-9 to TRBJ2-2; D may be TRBD2 (5 bases). V lost 6 bases and J lost 5, with 13 bases in between. Looked up from germline, CDR1 is SEHNR and CDR2 is FQNEAQ (reference sequence). The CDR3 is 14 residues long. The CDR3 loop is CASSSGVGTGELFF. In nucleotides, the CDR3 is TGTGCCAGCAGTTCCGGGGTGGGGACCGGGGAGCTGTTTTTT.

This chain joins TRBV6-1 and TRBJ2-1; TRBD2 matches 9 bases. With 2 bases clipped from V and 2 bases from J, the junction kept 7 bases outside the gene matches. From germline, CDR1 is MNHNS and CDR2 SASEGT. The CDR3 spans 17 residues. The CDR3 sequence is CASSEISGRNPYNEQFF. DNA for the CDR3: TGTGCCAGCAGTGAAATTAGCGGGAGAAACCCCTACAATGAGCAGTTCTTC.

The chain combines TRBV6-5 with TRBJ1-1, with no clear D. The germline V gene encodes CDR1 MNHEY and CDR2 SVGAGI. The CDR3 covers 13 residues. Trimming stripped 8 bases from V and 4 bases from J, with 14 bases between. CDR3 region: CASSYSGATEAFF. The CDR3 coding sequence is TGTGCCAGCTCCTACAGCGGCGCCACTGAAGCTTTCTTT.

This clone was picked up a small number of times. The rearrangement joins TRBV6-4 to TRBJ1-2; the match to TRBD1 covers 9 bases. Trimming cost V 7 bases and J 2 bases; bases outside gene matches: 8. CDR1 and CDR2 from the germline V gene are MRHNA and SNTAGT. The CDR3 is 15 amino acids. DNA for the CDR3: TGTGCCAGCAATCCAAAACAGGGGGCGAACTATGGCTACACCTTC. It codes for CASNPKQGANYGYTF.

This sequence joins TRBV10-3 and TRBJ1-1; D gene uncertain. The CDR3 consists of 13 residues. Per the germline V gene, CDR1 is ENHRY and CDR2 is SYGVKD. Trimming shortened V by 4 bases and J by 4 bases, and 10 bases separated the two germline ends. CDR3 sequence: CAISGGYGTEAFF. DNA for the CDR3: TGTGCCATCAGTGGAGGGTATGGCACTGAAGCTTTCTTT.

The chain couples TRBV2 to TRBJ2-7; 11 nucleotides line up with TRBD2. Trimming cost V 4 bases and J 2 bases; bases outside gene matches: 10. The CDR3 has 17 residues. Germline CDR1 SNHLY, CDR2 FYNNEI. Here the CDR3 reads CASSGLLAGGPTYEQYV. The DNA of the CDR3 is TGTGCCAGCAGTGGTCTCCTAGCGGGGGGACCCACCTACGAGCAGTACGTC.

The chain employs TRBV9 and TRBJ1-4; D ambiguous. This CDR3 spans 12 amino acids. The V gene lost 4 bases and the J gene lost 8 bases, with 9 bases spanning the gap. Per the germline V gene, CDR1 is SGDLS and CDR2 is YYNGEE. CDR3 nucleotide sequence: TGTGCCAGCAGCCCTTCGGGGGAAAAACTGTTTTTT. This translates into CASSPSGEKLFF.